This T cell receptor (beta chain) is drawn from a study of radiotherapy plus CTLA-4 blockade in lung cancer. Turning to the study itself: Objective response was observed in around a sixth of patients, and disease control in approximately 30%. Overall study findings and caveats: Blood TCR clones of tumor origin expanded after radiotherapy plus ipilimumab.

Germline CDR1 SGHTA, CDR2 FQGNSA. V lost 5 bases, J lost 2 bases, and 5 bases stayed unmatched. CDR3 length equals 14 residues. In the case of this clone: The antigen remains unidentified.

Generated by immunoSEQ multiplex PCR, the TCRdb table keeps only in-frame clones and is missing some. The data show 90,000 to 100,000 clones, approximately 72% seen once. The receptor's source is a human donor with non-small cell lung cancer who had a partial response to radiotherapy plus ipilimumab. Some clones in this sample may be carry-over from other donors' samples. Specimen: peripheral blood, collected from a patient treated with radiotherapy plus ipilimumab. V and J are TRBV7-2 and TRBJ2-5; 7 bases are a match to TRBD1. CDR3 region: CASSQGGQQETQYF. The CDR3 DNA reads TGTGCCAGCAGCCAAGGGGGACAGCAAGAGACCCAGTACTTC.